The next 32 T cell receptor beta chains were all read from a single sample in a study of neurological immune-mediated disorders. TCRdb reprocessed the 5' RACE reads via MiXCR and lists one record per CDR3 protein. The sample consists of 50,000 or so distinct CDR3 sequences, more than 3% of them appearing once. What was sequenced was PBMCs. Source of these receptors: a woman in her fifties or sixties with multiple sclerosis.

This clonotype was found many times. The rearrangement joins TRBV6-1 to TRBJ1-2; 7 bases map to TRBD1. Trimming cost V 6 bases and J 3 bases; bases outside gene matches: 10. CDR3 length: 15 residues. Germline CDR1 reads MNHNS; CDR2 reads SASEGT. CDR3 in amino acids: CASSTQDRFHYGYTF. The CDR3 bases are TGTGCCAGCAGCACTCAGGACAGGTTCCACTATGGCTACACCTTC.

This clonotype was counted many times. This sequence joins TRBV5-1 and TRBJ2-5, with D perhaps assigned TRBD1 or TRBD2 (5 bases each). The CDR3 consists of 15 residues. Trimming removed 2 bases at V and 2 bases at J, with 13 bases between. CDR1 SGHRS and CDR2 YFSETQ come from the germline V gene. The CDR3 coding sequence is TGCGCCAGCAGCTTATCCGGGACGAGACAAGAGACCCAGTACTTC. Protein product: CASSLSGTRQETQYF.

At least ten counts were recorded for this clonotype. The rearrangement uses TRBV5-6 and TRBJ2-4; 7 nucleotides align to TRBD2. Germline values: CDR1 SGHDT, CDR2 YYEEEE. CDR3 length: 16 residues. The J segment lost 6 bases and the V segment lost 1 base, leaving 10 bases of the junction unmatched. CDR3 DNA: TGTGCCAGCAGCTTGCGGACTAGTTGGCCCCTAAACATTCAGTACTTC. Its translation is CASSLRTSWPLNIQYF. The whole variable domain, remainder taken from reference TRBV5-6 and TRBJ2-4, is DAGVTQSPTHLIKTRGQQVTLRCSPKSGHDTVSWYQQALGQGPQFIFQYYEEEERQRGNFPDRFSGHQFPNYSSELNVNALLLGDSALYLCASSLRTSWPLNIQYFGAGTRLSVL.

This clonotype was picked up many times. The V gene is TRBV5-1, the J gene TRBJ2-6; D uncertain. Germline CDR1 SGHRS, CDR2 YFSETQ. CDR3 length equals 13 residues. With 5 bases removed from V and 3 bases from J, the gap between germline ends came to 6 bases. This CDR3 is CASSFRGANVLTF. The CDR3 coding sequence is TGCGCCAGCAGTTTCCGTGGGGCCAACGTCCTGACTTTC.

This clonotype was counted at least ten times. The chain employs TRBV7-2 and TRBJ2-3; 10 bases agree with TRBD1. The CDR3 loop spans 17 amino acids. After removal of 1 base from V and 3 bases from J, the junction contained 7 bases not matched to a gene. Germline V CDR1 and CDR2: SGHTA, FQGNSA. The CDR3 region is CASSLVRTGGGTDTQYF. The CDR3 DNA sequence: TGTGCCAGCAGCTTAGTGAGGACAGGGGGAGGGACAGATACGCAGTATTTT.

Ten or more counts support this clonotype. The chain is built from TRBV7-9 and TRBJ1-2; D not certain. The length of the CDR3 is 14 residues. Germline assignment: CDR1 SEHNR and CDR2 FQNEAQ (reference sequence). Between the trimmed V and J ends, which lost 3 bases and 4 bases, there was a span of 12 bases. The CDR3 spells CASSFEGRIYGYTF. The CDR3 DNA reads TGTGCCAGCAGCTTCGAGGGTCGGATCTATGGCTACACCTTC.

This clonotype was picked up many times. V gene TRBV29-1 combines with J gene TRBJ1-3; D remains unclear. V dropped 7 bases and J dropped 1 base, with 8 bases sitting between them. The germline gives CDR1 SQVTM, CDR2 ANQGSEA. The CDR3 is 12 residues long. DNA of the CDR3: TGCAGCGCGGAAAAATCTGGAAACACCATATATTTT. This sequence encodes CSAEKSGNTIYF.

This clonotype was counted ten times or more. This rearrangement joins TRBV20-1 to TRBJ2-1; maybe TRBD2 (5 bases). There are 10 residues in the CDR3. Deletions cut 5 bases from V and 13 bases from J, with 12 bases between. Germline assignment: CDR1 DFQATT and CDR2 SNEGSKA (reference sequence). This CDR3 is CSAFPGLQFF. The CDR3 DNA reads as TGCAGTGCTTTTCCGGGATTACAGTTCTTC.

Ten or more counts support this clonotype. The CDR3 loop reads CSALRTADSYEQYF. The CDR3 DNA reads as TGCAGTGCTCTCCGGACAGCCGACTCCTACGAGCAGTACTTC. The chain employs TRBV20-1 and TRBJ2-7, with D possibly being TRBD1 (6 bases). CDR1 and CDR2 from the germline V gene are DFQATT and SNEGSKA (reference sequence). The V and J ends lost 5 bases and 0 bases respectively, with 14 bases between them. The CDR3 spans 14 residues.

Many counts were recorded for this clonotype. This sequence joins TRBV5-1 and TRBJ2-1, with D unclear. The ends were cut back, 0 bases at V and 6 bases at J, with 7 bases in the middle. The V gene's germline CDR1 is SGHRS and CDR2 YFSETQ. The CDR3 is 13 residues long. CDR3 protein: CASSLDWGNEQFF. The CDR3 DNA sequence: TGCGCCAGCAGCTTGGACTGGGGCAATGAGCAGTTCTTC.

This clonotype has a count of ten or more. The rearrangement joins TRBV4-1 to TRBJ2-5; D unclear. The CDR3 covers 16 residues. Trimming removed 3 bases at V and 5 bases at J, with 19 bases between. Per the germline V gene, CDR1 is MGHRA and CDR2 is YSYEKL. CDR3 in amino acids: CASSQALVHPRETQYF. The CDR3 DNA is TGCGCCAGCAGCCAGGCCTTAGTCCATCCACGGGAGACCCAGTACTTC.

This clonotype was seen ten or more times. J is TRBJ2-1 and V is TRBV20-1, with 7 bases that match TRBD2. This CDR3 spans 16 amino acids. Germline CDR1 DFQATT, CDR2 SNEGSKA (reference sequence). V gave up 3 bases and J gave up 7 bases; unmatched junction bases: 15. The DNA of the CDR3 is TGCAGTGCTAGTCTCCCCGGCGGGAGACGTCTGAATGAGCAGTTCTTC. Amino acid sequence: CSASLPGGRRLNEQFF.

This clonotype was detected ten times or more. DNA of the CDR3: TGCGCCAGCAGCCGAAGCCTACTCCAGGACTACGAGCAGTACTTC. Translation gives CASSRSLLQDYEQYF. The chain has TRBV4-1 and TRBJ2-7, with unresolved D. Germline loops: CDR1 MGHRA, CDR2 YSYEKL. The V and J ends lost 4 bases and 3 bases respectively, with 16 bases between them. The CDR3 length is 15 residues.

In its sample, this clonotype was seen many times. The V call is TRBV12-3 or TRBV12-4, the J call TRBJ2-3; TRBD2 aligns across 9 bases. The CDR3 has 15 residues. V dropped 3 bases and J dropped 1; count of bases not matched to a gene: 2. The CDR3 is CASSLIAGGTDTQYF. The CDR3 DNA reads TGTGCCAGCAGTTTGATAGCGGGAGGCACAGATACGCAGTATTTT.

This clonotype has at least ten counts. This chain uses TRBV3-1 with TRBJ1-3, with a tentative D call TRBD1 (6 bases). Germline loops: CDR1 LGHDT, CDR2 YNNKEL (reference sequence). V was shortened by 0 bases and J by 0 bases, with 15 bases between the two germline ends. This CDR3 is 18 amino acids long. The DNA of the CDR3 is TGTGCCAGCAGCCAAGAAACCCTGAGGGGGAGCTCTGGAAACACCATATATTTT. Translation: CASSQETLRGSSGNTIYF.

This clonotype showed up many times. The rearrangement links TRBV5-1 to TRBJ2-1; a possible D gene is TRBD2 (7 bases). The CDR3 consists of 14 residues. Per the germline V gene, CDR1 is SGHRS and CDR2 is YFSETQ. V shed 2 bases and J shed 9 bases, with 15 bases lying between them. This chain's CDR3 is CASSLVQGGGEQFF. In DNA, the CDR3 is TGCGCCAGCAGCTTAGTACAGGGAGGGGGTGAGCAGTTCTTC.

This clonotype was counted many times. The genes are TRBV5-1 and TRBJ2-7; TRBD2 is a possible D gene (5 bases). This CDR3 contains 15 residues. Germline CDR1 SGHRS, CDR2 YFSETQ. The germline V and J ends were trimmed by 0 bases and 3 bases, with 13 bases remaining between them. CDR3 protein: CASSLERGSIYEQYF. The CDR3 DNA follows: TGCGCCAGCAGCTTGGAGCGAGGGTCAATCTACGAGCAGTACTTC.

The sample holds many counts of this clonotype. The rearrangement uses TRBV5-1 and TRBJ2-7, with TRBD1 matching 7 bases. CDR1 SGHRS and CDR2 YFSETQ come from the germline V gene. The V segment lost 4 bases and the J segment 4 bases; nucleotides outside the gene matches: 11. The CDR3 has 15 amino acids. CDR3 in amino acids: CASSRGQILFYEQYF. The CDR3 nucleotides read TGCGCCAGCAGCCGGGGACAGATTCTATTTTACGAGCAGTACTTC.

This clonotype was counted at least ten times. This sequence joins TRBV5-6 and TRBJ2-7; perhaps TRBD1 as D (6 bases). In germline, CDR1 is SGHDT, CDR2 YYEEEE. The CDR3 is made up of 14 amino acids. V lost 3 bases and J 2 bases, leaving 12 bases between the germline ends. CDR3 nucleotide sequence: TGTGCCAGCAGCTCAGGGGACCGACCCTACGAGCAGTACTTC. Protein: CASSSGDRPYEQYF.

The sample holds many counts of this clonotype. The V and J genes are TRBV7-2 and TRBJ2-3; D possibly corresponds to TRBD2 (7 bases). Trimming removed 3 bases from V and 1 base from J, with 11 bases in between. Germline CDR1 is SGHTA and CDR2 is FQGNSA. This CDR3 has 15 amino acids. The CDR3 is CASSFGGPGTDTQYF. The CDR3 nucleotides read TGTGCCAGCAGCTTCGGGGGGCCAGGCACAGATACGCAGTATTTT.

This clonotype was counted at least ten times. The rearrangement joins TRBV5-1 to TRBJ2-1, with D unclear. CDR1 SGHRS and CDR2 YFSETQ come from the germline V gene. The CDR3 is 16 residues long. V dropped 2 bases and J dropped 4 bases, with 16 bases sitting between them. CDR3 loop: CASSLASGLGYNEQFF. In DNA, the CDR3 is TGCGCCAGCAGCTTAGCCAGTGGCCTGGGGTACAATGAGCAGTTCTTC.

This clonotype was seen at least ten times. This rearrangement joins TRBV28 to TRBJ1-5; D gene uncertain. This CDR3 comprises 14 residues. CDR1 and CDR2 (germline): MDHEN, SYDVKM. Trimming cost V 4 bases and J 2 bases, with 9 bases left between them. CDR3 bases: TGTGCCAGCAGTTGGGGTGCGGGCAATCAGCCCCAGCATTTT. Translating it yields CASSWGAGNQPQHF.

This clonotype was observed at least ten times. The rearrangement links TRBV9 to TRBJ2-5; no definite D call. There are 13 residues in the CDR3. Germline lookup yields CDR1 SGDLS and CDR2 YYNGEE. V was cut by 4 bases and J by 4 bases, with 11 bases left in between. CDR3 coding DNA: TGTGCCAGCAGCCCAACCTCACTAGAGACCCAGTACTTC. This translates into CASSPTSLETQYF.

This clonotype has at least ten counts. In nucleotides, the CDR3 is TGTGCCAGCAGTTATTCAGGACCCTCCGAGCAGTACTTC. Encoded protein: CASSYSGPSEQYF. J is TRBJ2-7 and V is TRBV6-5; D ambiguous. This CDR3 has 13 amino acids. Per germline, CDR1 MNHEY and CDR2 SVGAGI. The V and J ends lost 3 bases and 6 bases respectively, with 12 bases between them.

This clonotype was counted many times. In DNA form, the CDR3 reads TGCGCCAGCAGCCTTTTGTCCAGGGGAGTTTACGAGCAGTACTTC. The encoded protein is CASSLLSRGVYEQYF. The chain is built from TRBV5-1 and TRBJ2-7; perhaps TRBD1 as D (6 bases). CDR1 is SGHRS and CDR2 is YFSETQ in the germline V gene. V lost 4 bases to trimming and J lost 4 bases, with 18 bases between them. CDR3 length: 15 amino acids.

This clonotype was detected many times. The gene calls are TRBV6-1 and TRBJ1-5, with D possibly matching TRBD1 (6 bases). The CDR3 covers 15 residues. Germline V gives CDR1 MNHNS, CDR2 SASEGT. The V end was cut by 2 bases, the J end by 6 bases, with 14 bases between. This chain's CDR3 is CASSEKGGSGQPQHF. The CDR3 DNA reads TGTGCCAGCAGTGAAAAGGGGGGGTCGGGTCAGCCCCAGCATTTT.

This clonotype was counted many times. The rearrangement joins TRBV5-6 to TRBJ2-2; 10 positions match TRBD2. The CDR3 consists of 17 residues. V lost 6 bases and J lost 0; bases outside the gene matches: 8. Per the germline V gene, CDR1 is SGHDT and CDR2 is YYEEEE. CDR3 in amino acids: CASTSLAGLANTGELFF. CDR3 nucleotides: TGTGCCAGCACCTCACTAGCGGGACTCGCGAACACCGGGGAGCTGTTTTTT.

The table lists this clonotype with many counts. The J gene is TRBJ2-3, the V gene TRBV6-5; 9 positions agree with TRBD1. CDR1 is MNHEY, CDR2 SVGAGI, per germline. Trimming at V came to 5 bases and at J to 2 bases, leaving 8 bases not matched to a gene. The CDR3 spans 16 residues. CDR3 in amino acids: CASSLGTGHNTDTQYF. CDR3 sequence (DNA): TGTGCCAGCAGTCTGGGGACAGGGCACAACACAGATACGCAGTATTTT.

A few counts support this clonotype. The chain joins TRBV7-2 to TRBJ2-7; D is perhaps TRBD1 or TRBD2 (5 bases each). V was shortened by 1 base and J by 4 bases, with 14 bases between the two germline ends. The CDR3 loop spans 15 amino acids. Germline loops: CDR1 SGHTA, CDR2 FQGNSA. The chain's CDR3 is CASSLGDGLGYEQYF. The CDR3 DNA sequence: TGTGCCAGCAGCTTAGGGGACGGATTGGGATACGAGCAGTACTTC.

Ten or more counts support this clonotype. The CDR3 loop is CASSQDHRTGETQYF. CDR3 nucleotides: TGTGCCAGCAGCCAAGATCATCGGACAGGGGAGACCCAGTACTTC. The genes are TRBV4-2 and TRBJ2-5; TRBD1 matches 8 bases. In germline, CDR1 is LGHNA, CDR2 YNFKEQ. This CDR3 is 15 amino acids long. Trimming cost V 0 bases and J 5 bases; bases outside gene matches: 5.

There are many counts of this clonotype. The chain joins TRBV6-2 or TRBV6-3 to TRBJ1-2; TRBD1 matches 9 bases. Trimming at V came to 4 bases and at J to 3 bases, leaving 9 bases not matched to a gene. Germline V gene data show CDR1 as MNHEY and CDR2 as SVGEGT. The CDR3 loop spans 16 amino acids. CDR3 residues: CASSSDLGDRDYGYTF. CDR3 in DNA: TGTGCCAGCAGTTCTGACCTAGGGGACAGGGACTATGGCTACACCTTC.

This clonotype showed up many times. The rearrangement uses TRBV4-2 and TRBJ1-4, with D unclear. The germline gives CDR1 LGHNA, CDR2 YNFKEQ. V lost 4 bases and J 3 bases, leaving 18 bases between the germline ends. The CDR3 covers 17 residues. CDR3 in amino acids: CASSRIGRGGPNEKLFF. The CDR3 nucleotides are TGTGCCAGCAGCCGAATCGGTCGGGGAGGGCCTAATGAAAAACTGTTTTTT.